This T cell receptor (beta chain) was sequenced in a study of TIL therapy for anti-PD-1-resistant metastatic lung cancer. Sequencing used immunoSEQ v3. Survey-level samples got approximately 1.8 million read pairs; deep-level samples got roughly 5-6 million. Assay: immunoSEQ multiplex PCR; the TCRdb copy retains only in-frame clones and omits some. The top ten hold about 6% of the sample, which has 36,000 or so clones, more than 60% seen once. Per the germline V gene, CDR1 is SGHKS and CDR2 is YYEKEE (reference sequence). The CDR3 is made up of 15 amino acids. Deletions cut 4 bases from V and 8 bases from J, with 18 bases between. Time point indicated: pre-treatment sample, taken before nivolumab and TIL therapy. Adults with stage 4 NSCLC were enrolled in a phase I trial.

The TCR sequence derives from a person between 30 and 80 years old with non-small cell lung cancer. The source was blood, collected at baseline. V gene TRBV5-5 combines with J gene TRBJ1-4; D perhaps matches TRBD1 (6 bases). This CDR3 reads CASSTYGGGHEKLFF. The CDR3 DNA is TGTGCCAGCAGCACATATGGGGGGGGCCACGAAAAACTGTTTTTT.